This T cell receptor beta chain was found in a study of T cells after yellow fever vaccination. Study conclusions and caveats: Detected again after the booster were most primary-vaccination clones, at approximately 96% CD4 and nearly 90% CD8.

V lost 5 bases and J 8 bases, leaving 21 bases between the germline ends. The CDR3 length is 15 residues. TCRdb ran MiXCR on the 5' RACE reads and lists one entry per CDR3 protein. The table records hundreds of thousands of distinct CDR3 sequences, around 3.9% of them present only once. As for this clonotype: Its antigen is unknown.

This TCR was sampled from a man in his late teens or twenties who received the YFV17D yellow fever vaccine. J is TRBJ1-2 and V is TRBV12-3 or TRBV12-4; D perhaps matches TRBD1 (5 bases). The input for sequencing was PBMCs, taken on the day of the yellow fever booster vaccination. CDR3 residues: CASSPRRDLRGGYTF. The CDR3 DNA is TGTGCCAGCAGTCCCCGACGGGACCTAAGAGGAGGCTACACCTTC.